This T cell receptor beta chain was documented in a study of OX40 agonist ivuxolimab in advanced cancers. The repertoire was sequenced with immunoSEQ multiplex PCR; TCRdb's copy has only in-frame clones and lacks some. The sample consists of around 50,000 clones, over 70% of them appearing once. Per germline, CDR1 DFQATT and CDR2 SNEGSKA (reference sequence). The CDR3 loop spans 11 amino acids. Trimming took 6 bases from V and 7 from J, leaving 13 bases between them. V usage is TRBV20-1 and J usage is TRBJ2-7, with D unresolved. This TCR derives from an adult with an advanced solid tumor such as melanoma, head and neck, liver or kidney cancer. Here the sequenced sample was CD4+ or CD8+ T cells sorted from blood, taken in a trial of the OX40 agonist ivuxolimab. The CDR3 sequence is CSALIYREQYF. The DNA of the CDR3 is TGCAGTGCCCTTATATACCGGGAGCAGTACTTC.